A selection of T cell receptor beta chains follows, all from one sample in a study of cytotoxic CD8 clonotypes in ibrutinib-treated CLL. TCRdb's table, derived via immunoSEQ multiplex PCR, lists solely in-frame clones and lacks some. The top ten clones hold about 39% of a sample with under 9,500 clones, roughly 70% of them seen once. Sample: PBMCs, taken before ibrutinib treatment. The source of these receptors is a human donor with chronic lymphocytic leukemia. The CDR3 runs from the conserved cysteine through the conserved F or W. D genes are given only for firm matches. Only some rows state a clone size, as once, few, many or a class for expanded clones.

size: few
J: TRBJ2-5
V: TRBV11-2
D: NA
DNA: TGTGCCAGCAGCTTAAGTGCAGCACAAGAGACCCAGTACTTC
CDR3: CASSLSAAQETQYF

size: NA
J: TRBJ1-1
V: TRBV19
D: NA
DNA: TGTGCCAGTAGTATACCAGGGGCAGCTTTCTTT
CDR3: CASSIPGAAFF

size: few
J: TRBJ1-1
V: TRBV7-2
D: NA
DNA: TGTGCCAGCAGCTTAATAGGGGGTAGAACCACTGAAGCTTTCTTT
CDR3: CASSLIGGRTTEAFF

size: NA
J: TRBJ2-3
V: TRBV19
D: TRBD1
DNA: TGTGCCAGTAGTAATCTCAGGACAGGGCGTTCAGATACGCAGTATTTT
CDR3: CASSNLRTGRSDTQYF

size: NA
J: TRBJ2-7
V: TRBV10-3
D: NA
DNA: TGTGCCATCAGATCTCCCGTCTACGAGCAGTACTTC
CDR3: CAIRSPVYEQYF

size: NA
J: TRBJ2-7
V: TRBV6-6
D: NA
DNA: TGTGCCAGCAGGGTCCAAGGGCCAACAGAGCAGTACTTC
CDR3: CASRVQGPTEQYF

size: NA
J: TRBJ2-1
V: TRBV13
D: NA
DNA: TGTGCCAGCAGCTATAACAATGAGCAGTTCTTC
CDR3: CASSYNNEQFF

size: NA
J: TRBJ2-5
V: TRBV7-9
D: TRBD2
DNA: TGTGCCAGCAGCTGGCTAGCGGGAGCAGAGACCCAGTACTTC
CDR3: CASSWLAGAETQYF

size: medium-sized
J: TRBJ1-1
V: TRBV13
D: NA
DNA: TGTGCCAGCAGCTTATCGGACAGAAACACTGAAGCTTTCTTT
CDR3: CASSLSDRNTEAFF

size: few
J: TRBJ2-7
V: TRBV18
D: TRBD1
DNA: TGTGCCAGCTCACCACCTGGGACAGGGGCCTTCTTTGAGCAGTACTTC
CDR3: CASSPPGTGAFFEQYF

size: NA
J: TRBJ1-2
V: TRBV9
D: NA
DNA: TGTGCCAGCAGCGCCACAACCAGCGGGGTATATGGCTACACCTTC
CDR3: CASSATTSGVYGYTF

size: NA
J: TRBJ1-2
V: TRBV11-2
D: NA
DNA: TGTGCCAGCAGTCCTCGCGGGTCAGGTGGTATTATCTATGGCTACACCTTC
CDR3: CASSPRGSGGIIYGYTF

size: NA
J: TRBJ2-3
V: TRBV28
D: TRBD1
DNA: TGTGCCAGCAGCTTCGATTCCGGGACAGGGGTGTTGGGTGGTAAAGGCACAGATACGCAGTATTTT
CDR3: CASSFDSGTGVLGGKGTDTQYF

size: NA
J: TRBJ2-1
V: TRBV11-3
D: TRBD2
DNA: TGTGCCAGCAGCCCGGGACTAGCGGAGAATGAGCAGTTCTTC
CDR3: CASSPGLAENEQFF

size: few
J: TRBJ2-7
V: TRBV27
D: NA
DNA: TGTGCCAGCAGTCCGACAGGACCGTACGAGCAGTACTTC
CDR3: CASSPTGPYEQYF

size: few
J: TRBJ2-1
V: TRBV7-8
D: NA
DNA: TGTGCCAGCAGCTTAGTAGAACTAGGTTCCAATGAGCAGTTCTTC
CDR3: CASSLVELGSNEQFF

size: NA
J: TRBJ2-1
V: TRBV19
D: TRBD2
DNA: TGTGCCAGTAGTTTGGAGAGCGGGAGTCTTGAGCAGTTCTTC
CDR3: CASSLESGSLEQFF

size: NA
J: TRBJ1-4
V: TRBV4-2
D: NA
DNA: TGTGCCAGCAGCTTTGGTCGAGGGTATGAAAAACTGTTTTTT
CDR3: CASSFGRGYEKLFF

size: NA
J: TRBJ2-4
V: TRBV4-1
D: TRBD2
DNA: TGCGCCAGCAGCCCCACAGCGGGAGGGGTAGGCAAAAACATTCAGTACTTC
CDR3: CASSPTAGGVGKNIQYF

size: few
J: TRBJ2-1
V: TRBV7-3
D: TRBD2
DNA: TGTGCCAGCAGCTTTACAGCGGGAGGAATCAATGAGCAGTTCTTC
CDR3: CASSFTAGGINEQFF

size: NA
J: TRBJ1-5
V: TRBV6-1
D: NA
DNA: TGTGCCAGCAGTGAAGAGGAACAGTATACCTTTGGGGATCAGCCCCAGCATTTT
CDR3: CASSEEEQYTFGDQPQHF

size: NA
J: TRBJ2-5
V: TRBV2
D: TRBD1
DNA: TGTGCCAGCAGGGCAGGGGGAGAGACCCAGTACTTC
CDR3: CASRAGGETQYF

size: NA
J: TRBJ1-1
V: TRBV5-4
D: TRBD1
DNA: TGTGCCAGCAGCTGGGGACAGGGGGCTAGGACTGAAGCTTTCTTT
CDR3: CASSWGQGARTEAFF

size: NA
J: TRBJ1-2
V: TRBV10-2
D: NA
DNA: TGCGCCAGCAGTGGGGCCAGGCCACCCCATGGCTACACCTTC
CDR3: CASSGARPPHGYTF

size: NA
J: TRBJ1-2
V: TRBV2
D: NA
DNA: TGTGCCAGCAGTCCCTTCCGAGGTCCCAACTATGGCTACACCTTC
CDR3: CASSPFRGPNYGYTF

size: NA
J: TRBJ2-7
V: TRBV5-1
D: TRBD1
DNA: TGCGCCAGCAGCCTAGGACAGGGCTTCAACGAGCAGTACTTC
CDR3: CASSLGQGFNEQYF

size: once
J: TRBJ2-3
V: TRBV11-3
D: TRBD2
DNA: TGTGCCAGCAGCGGGAGGGCCGGGACGCAGTATTTT
CDR3: CASSGRAGTQYF

size: NA
J: TRBJ2-7
V: TRBV6-1
D: NA
DNA: TGTGCCCACTGGGACACTATCTCCTACGAGCAGTACTTC
CDR3: CAHWDTISYEQYF

size: few
J: TRBJ1-1
V: TRBV30
D: NA
DNA: TGTGCCTGGAGATTGCGGGTTGTAAACACTGAAGCTTTCTTT
CDR3: CAWRLRVVNTEAFF

size: NA
J: TRBJ1-2
V: TRBV6-1
D: TRBD1
DNA: TGTGCCAGCAGTGAAAACGGACAGGATGGCTACACCTTC
CDR3: CASSENGQDGYTF

size: NA
J: TRBJ1-1
V: TRBV7-9
D: TRBD1
DNA: TGTGCCAGCAGCACGGGACAGCCGAACACTGAAGCTTTCTTT
CDR3: CASSTGQPNTEAFF

size: NA
J: TRBJ2-1
V: TRBV7-7
D: TRBD2
DNA: TGTGCCAGCAGCCCGGGACTAGCGGAGAATGAGCAGTTCTTC
CDR3: CASSPGLAENEQFF

size: NA
J: TRBJ2-1
V: TRBV18
D: TRBD2
DNA: TGTGCCAGCTCACCCCTGAGCACTAGCGGGGGGATAAATGAGCAGTTCTTC
CDR3: CASSPLSTSGGINEQFF

size: NA
J: TRBJ2-1
V: TRBV6-1
D: NA
DNA: TGTGCCAGTTGGAGGGACAGCTCCTACAATGAGCAGTTCTTC
CDR3: CASWRDSSYNEQFF

size: few
J: TRBJ1-5
V: TRBV11-2
D: NA
DNA: TGTGCCAGCAGTTATGGACAGACCAATCAGCCCCAGCATTTT
CDR3: CASSYGQTNQPQHF

size: NA
J: TRBJ2-7
V: TRBV9
D: TRBD1
DNA: TGTGCCAGCAGCGCCCGGGACAGGGGGATGTACGAGCAGTACTTC
CDR3: CASSARDRGMYEQYF

size: NA
J: TRBJ2-3
V: TRBV11-2
D: NA
DNA: TGTGCCAGCAGCTTAGATCGGGTGGCAGATACGCAGTATTTT
CDR3: CASSLDRVADTQYF

size: NA
J: TRBJ2-7
V: TRBV5-4
D: TRBD2
DNA: TGTGCCAGCAGCGTTATCCGACTAGCGGGATCCTACGAGCAGTACTTC
CDR3: CASSVIRLAGSYEQYF

size: NA
J: TRBJ2-3
V: TRBV5-5
D: TRBD2
DNA: TGTGCCAGCAGCTTCCGAGCGGGAGATGGCACAGATACGCAGTATTTT
CDR3: CASSFRAGDGTDTQYF

size: hyperexpanded
J: TRBJ2-7
V: TRBV7-9
D: NA
DNA: TGTGCCAGCAGAGACGGACTGTCCTACGAGCAGTACTTC
CDR3: CASRDGLSYEQYF

size: NA
J: TRBJ1-3
V: TRBV10-2
D: NA
DNA: TGCGCCAGCAGTGAGCAGGGGACCTCTGGAAACACCATATATTTT
CDR3: CASSEQGTSGNTIYF

size: few
J: TRBJ2-7
V: TRBV29-1
D: TRBD2
DNA: TGCAGCGGAGGGACTAGCGACTACGAGCAGTACTTC
CDR3: CSGGTSDYEQYF

size: NA
J: TRBJ2-3
V: TRBV6-1
D: TRBD2
DNA: TGTGCCAGCCGCGGGACTACCACGGATACGCAGTATTTT
CDR3: CASRGTTTDTQYF

size: NA
J: TRBJ2-2
V: TRBV5-4
D: NA
DNA: TGTGCCAGCAGCGTCGGGACAACTAAGAACACCGGGGAGCTGTTTTTT
CDR3: CASSVGTTKNTGELFF

size: NA
J: TRBJ1-4
V: TRBV28
D: NA
DNA: TGTGCCAGCAGCCCACCAGTGGGGCCTGAAAAACTGTTTTTT
CDR3: CASSPPVGPEKLFF

size: few
J: TRBJ2-3
V: TRBV27
D: NA
DNA: TGTGCCAGCAGCCTTCAGCGGCATCCTAGCACAGATACGCAGTATTTT
CDR3: CASSLQRHPSTDTQYF

size: few
J: TRBJ2-2
V: TRBV5-1
D: TRBD2
DNA: TGCGCCAGCAGCTTGGAAGCGGGAAAGACCGGGGAGCTGTTTTTT
CDR3: CASSLEAGKTGELFF